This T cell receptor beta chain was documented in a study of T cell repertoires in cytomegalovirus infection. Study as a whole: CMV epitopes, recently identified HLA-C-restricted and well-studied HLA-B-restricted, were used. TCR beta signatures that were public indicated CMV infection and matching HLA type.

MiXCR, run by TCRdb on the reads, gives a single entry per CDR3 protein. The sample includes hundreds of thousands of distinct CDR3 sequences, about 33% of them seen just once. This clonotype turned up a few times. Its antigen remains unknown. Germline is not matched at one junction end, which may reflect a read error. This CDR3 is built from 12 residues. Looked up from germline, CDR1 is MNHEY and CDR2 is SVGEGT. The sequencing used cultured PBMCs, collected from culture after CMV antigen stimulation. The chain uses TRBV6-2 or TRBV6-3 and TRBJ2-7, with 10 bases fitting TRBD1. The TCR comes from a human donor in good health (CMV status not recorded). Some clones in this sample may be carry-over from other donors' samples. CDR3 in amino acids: CARNPHRDRGVF. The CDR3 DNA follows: TGTGCCAGAAACCCCCACCGGGACAGGGGAGTGTTC.